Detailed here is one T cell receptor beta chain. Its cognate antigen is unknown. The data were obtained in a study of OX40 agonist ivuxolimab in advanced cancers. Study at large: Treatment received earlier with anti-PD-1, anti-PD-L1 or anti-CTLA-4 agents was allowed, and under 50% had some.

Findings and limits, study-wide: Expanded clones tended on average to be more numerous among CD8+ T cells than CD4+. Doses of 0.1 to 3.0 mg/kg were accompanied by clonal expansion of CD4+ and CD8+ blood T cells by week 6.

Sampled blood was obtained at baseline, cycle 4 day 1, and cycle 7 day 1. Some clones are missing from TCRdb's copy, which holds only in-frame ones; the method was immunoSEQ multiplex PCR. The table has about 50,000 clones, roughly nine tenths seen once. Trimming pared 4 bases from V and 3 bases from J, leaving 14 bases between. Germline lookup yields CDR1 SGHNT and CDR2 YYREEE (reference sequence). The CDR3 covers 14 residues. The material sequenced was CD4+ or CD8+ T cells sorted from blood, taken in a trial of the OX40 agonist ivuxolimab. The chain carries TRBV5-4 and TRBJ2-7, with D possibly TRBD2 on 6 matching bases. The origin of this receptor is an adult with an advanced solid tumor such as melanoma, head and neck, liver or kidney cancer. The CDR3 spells CASSPLANSYEQYV. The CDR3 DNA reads TGTGCCAGCAGCCCGCTAGCGAATAGCTACGAGCAGTACGTC.